These 31 T cell receptor beta chains share one sample of origin, sequenced in a study of CD8+ T cells in alopecia areata. TCR sequencing used cDNA made by reverse transcription of extracted RNA. Sequencing used immunoSEQ multiplex PCR; TCRdb keeps in-frame clones, though not all of them. The table records more than 95,000 clones, less than 50% of them present only once. The sequenced sample was NKG2D-low CD8+ T cells sorted from blood. All receptors derive from a human donor with alopecia areata.

The rearrangement uses TRBV5-1 and TRBJ2-7; no definite D call. The CDR3 is made up of 14 amino acids. Germline values: CDR1 SGHRS, CDR2 YFSETQ. Trimming shortened V by 3 bases and J by 2 bases, and 12 bases separated the two germline ends. CDR3 protein: CASSSDPYPYEQYF. DNA of the CDR3: TGCGCCAGCAGCTCAGATCCATACCCCTACGAGCAGTACTTC.

This clone was found once. This chain links TRBV5-4 with TRBJ2-7; TRBD2 aligns across 11 bases. The CDR3 extends over 14 amino acids. J gave up 4 bases and V 4 bases, and 4 bases lay outside the gene matches. Germline lookup yields CDR1 SGHNT and CDR2 YYREEE (reference sequence). CDR3 residues: CASSLGTSGYEQYF. CDR3 bases: TGTGCCAGCAGCCTAGGGACTAGCGGTTACGAGCAGTACTTC.

This chain joins TRBV30 and TRBJ2-5; 7 positions agree with TRBD1. The ends lost 5 bases at V and 2 bases at J; junction bases unmatched: 5. This CDR3 has 13 residues. From germline, CDR1 is GTSNPN and CDR2 SVGIG (reference sequence). The CDR3 reads CAWHRGGQETQYF. CDR3 in DNA: TGTGCCTGGCACAGGGGTGGGCAAGAGACCCAGTACTTC.

The CDR3 bases are TGCAGCGTTGAAGAGTCCACCGGCAACATTCAGTACTTC. Its protein product is CSVEESTGNIQYF. The rearrangement joins TRBV29-1 to TRBJ2-4; no reliable D call. Per germline, CDR1 SQVTM and CDR2 ANQGSEA. The length of the CDR3 is 13 residues. The germline V and J ends were trimmed by 0 bases and 7 bases, with 10 bases remaining between them.

The gene calls are TRBV4-1 and TRBJ2-2; D is perhaps TRBD2 (6 bases). This CDR3 comprises 14 residues. Germline V gene sequence: CDR1 MGHRA, CDR2 YSYEKL. V was pared by 3 bases and J by 6 bases, with 11 bases between. CDR3 protein: CASSQPLASGELFF. For the CDR3, the DNA is TGCGCCAGCAGCCAGCCCCTAGCGTCCGGGGAGCTGTTTTTT.

J is TRBJ1-2 and V is TRBV29-1; possible D gene TRBD1, 5 bases. CDR1 and CDR2 (germline): SQVTM, ANQGSEA. Between the trimmed V and J ends, which lost 3 bases and 6 bases, there was a span of 14 bases. The CDR3 has 13 residues. In nucleotides, the CDR3 is TGCAGCGTTGAGGGGACGCCGGGGGATGGCTACACCTTC. This gives the protein CSVEGTPGDGYTF.

The rearrangement links TRBV5-6 to TRBJ2-7, with 11 bases identical to TRBD1. There are 14 residues in the CDR3. Per germline, CDR1 SGHDT and CDR2 YYEEEE. J gave up 5 bases and V 2 bases, and 3 bases lay outside the gene matches. The CDR3 bases are TGTGCCAGCAGCTTCGGACAGGGGGCCCACGAGCAGTACTTC. Protein product: CASSFGQGAHEQYF.

The rearrangement uses TRBV29-1 and TRBJ1-4, with a weak D call TRBD1 (5 bases). Trimming stripped 3 bases from V and 6 bases from J, with 8 bases between. From germline, CDR1 is SQVTM and CDR2 ANQGSEA. This CDR3 has 12 amino acids. CDR3 in DNA: TGCAGCGTTGACGGGGGGGATGAAAAACTGTTTTTT. As protein: CSVDGGDEKLFF.

This clone was recorded a few times. The chain joins TRBV14 to TRBJ2-4, with 11 bases lining up with TRBD1. CDR1 is SGHDN and CDR2 is FVKESK in the germline V gene. Trimming removed 3 bases from V and 8 bases from J; junction bases left unmatched: 3. There are 14 residues in the CDR3. DNA of the CDR3: TGTGCCAGCAGCCACGTGGGACAGGGGGACATTCAGTACTTC. Protein product: CASSHVGQGDIQYF.

The chain recombines TRBV27 with TRBJ2-5; perhaps TRBD2 as D (5 bases). The CDR3 is 17 amino acids. With 0 bases removed from V and 5 bases from J, the gap between germline ends came to 19 bases. The germline V gene encodes CDR1 MNHEY and CDR2 SMNVEV (reference sequence). This CDR3 is CASSLSVGRGLGETQYF. CDR3 bases: TGTGCCAGCAGTTTATCAGTCGGCAGAGGGTTAGGGGAGACCCAGTACTTC.

The table lists this clone with a few counts. V and J are TRBV29-1 and TRBJ2-1, with TRBD2 matching over 10 bases. Germline V gene data show CDR1 as SQVTM and CDR2 as ANQGSEA. The CDR3 spans 14 residues. J gave up 1 base and V 4 bases, and 1 base lay outside the gene matches. CDR3 nucleotide sequence: TGCAGCGTTGTTAGCGGGAGGTCCTACAATGAGCAGTTCTTC. As protein: CSVVSGRSYNEQFF.

This clone was counted between two and nine times. The gene calls are TRBV27 and TRBJ2-4; 7 nucleotides line up with TRBD2. Germline CDR1 is MNHEY and CDR2 is SMNVEV (reference sequence). The CDR3 extends over 11 amino acids. Germline trimming cut 6 bases from V and 15 bases from J; bases unmatched to any gene: 8. In nucleotides, the CDR3 is TGTGCCAGCAGGCAAGCGGGGCCCATGTACTTC. It encodes CASRQAGPMYF.

This rearrangement joins TRBV29-1 to TRBJ1-2; D is uncertain. Deletions cut 6 bases from V and 4 bases from J, with 24 bases between. Per germline, CDR1 SQVTM and CDR2 ANQGSEA. There are 16 residues in the CDR3. CDR3 region: CSVVLTVLPIGYGYTF. The CDR3 region has the DNA TGCAGCGTCGTTCTTACCGTACTCCCTATTGGCTATGGCTACACCTTC.

This chain connects TRBV13 to TRBJ2-5; 13 nucleotides line up with TRBD2. V trimming: 4 bases; J trimming: 0 bases; junction bases outside the gene matches: 5. The CDR3 runs 17 residues. Germline V lookup: CDR1 PRHDT, CDR2 FYEKMQ (reference sequence). As DNA, the CDR3 is TGTGCCAGCAGCTCCGGGACTAGCGGGACAGACCAAGAGACCCAGTACTTC. It encodes CASSSGTSGTDQETQYF. Full variable domain (outside the CDR3, taken from reference TRBV13 and TRBJ2-5): AAGVIQSPRHLIKEKRETATLKCYPIPRHDTVYWYQQGPGQDPQFLISFYEKMQSDKGSIPDRFSAQQFSDYHSELNMSSLELGDSALYFCASSSGTSGTDQETQYFGPGTRLLVL.

The chain links TRBV30 to TRBJ2-7; D is tentatively TRBD1 or TRBD2 (5 bases each). V was clipped by 4 bases and J by 7 bases, with 11 bases between them. Looked up from germline, CDR1 is GTSNPN and CDR2 is SVGIG (reference sequence). The CDR3 runs 11 residues. DNA for the CDR3: TGTGCCTGGATGCTGGGGGAAGAGCAGTACTTC. This codes for CAWMLGEEQYF.

This rearrangement joins TRBV4-1 to TRBJ2-3; a weak D match, TRBD1 (6 bases). CDR1 and CDR2 from the germline V gene are MGHRA and YSYEKL. This CDR3 comprises 13 residues. V was clipped by 6 bases and J by 1 base, with 8 bases between them. Here the CDR3 reads CASSPGGTDTQYF. CDR3 coding DNA: TGCGCCAGCAGTCCAGGGGGCACAGATACGCAGTATTTT.

This clone came up a few times. The chain recombines TRBV29-1 with TRBJ2-1; TRBD1 agrees at 10 bases. Germline V gene sequence: CDR1 SQVTM, CDR2 ANQGSEA. The ends lost 4 bases at V and 8 bases at J; junction bases unmatched: 5. This CDR3 has 13 amino acids. Written as DNA, the CDR3 is TGCAGCGTTGTGGGACAGGGGTTAGATGAGCAGTTCTTC. Translation: CSVVGQGLDEQFF.

This clone was recorded a few times. This chain joins TRBV6-6 and TRBJ2-7, with no clear D. Germline-derived CDR1 and CDR2 are MNHNY and SVGAGI (reference sequence). The CDR3 spans 12 residues. V was cut by 5 bases and J by 5 bases, with 10 bases left in between. CDR3 amino acids: CASSALGNEQYF. For the CDR3, the DNA is TGTGCCAGCAGTGCCCTGGGGAACGAGCAGTACTTC.

This clone was counted between two and nine times. The chain carries TRBV4-1 and TRBJ2-1; tentatively, D is TRBD2 (6 bases). The V gene lost 2 bases and the J gene lost 8 bases, with 13 bases spanning the gap. The CDR3 is 14 amino acids. CDR1 is MGHRA, CDR2 YSYEKL, per germline. The CDR3 sequence: CASSQTMGLDEQFF. In DNA, the CDR3 is TGCGCCAGCAGCCAAACAATGGGACTGGATGAGCAGTTCTTC.

This chain connects TRBV9 to TRBJ1-1; D is undetermined. V lost 1 base and J lost 6, with 10 bases in between. This CDR3 comprises 13 residues. The germline V gene has CDR1 SGDLS and CDR2 YYNGEE. CDR3 in amino acids: CASSVSGTAEAFF. The CDR3 nucleotides are TGTGCCAGCAGCGTATCGGGAACCGCTGAAGCTTTCTTT.

The genes are TRBV25-1 and TRBJ2-7, with a tentative D call TRBD1 (7 bases). V lost 5 bases to trimming and J lost 0 bases, with 14 bases between them. Germline V CDR1 and CDR2: MGHDK, SYGVNS. This CDR3 is 15 amino acids long. In nucleotides, the CDR3 is TGTGCCAGCAGTCGTGCGGGACAGTACTCCTACGAGCAGTACTTC. Its translation: CASSRAGQYSYEQYF.

CDR3 DNA sequence: TGTGCCAGCGGACTTAGCGGGAGGGTATCAGATACGCAGTATTTT. Translating gives CASGLSGRVSDTQYF. The chain recombines TRBV7-2 with TRBJ2-3; 11 bases fit TRBD2. V gave up 8 bases and J gave up 4 bases; unmatched junction bases: 8. The CDR3 extends over 15 amino acids. The germline V gene has CDR1 SGHTA and CDR2 FQGNSA.

In this sample, this clone turned up a few times. V and J are TRBV28 and TRBJ2-1; D is possibly TRBD2 (5 bases). Trimming pared 3 bases from V and 5 bases from J, leaving 14 bases between. CDR1 and CDR2 (germline): MDHEN, SYDVKM. The CDR3 loop spans 15 amino acids. CDR3 residues: CASSFFTRSNNEQFF. The DNA of the CDR3 is TGTGCCAGCAGTTTCTTCACTAGAAGTAACAATGAGCAGTTCTTC. The entire variable domain, with the rest obtained from reference TRBV28 and TRBJ2-1, is as follows: DVKVTQSSRYLVKRTGEKVFLECVQDMDHENMFWYRQDPGLGLRLIYFSYDVKMKEKGDIPEGYSVSREKKERFSLILESASTNQTSMYLCASSFFTRSNNEQFFGPGTRLTVL.

Of note for this clone: The sample holds other DNA sequences that translate to the same CDR3. The chain has TRBV29-1 and TRBJ2-7; D is tentatively TRBD1 or TRBD2 (7 bases each). The germline CDR1 and CDR2 sequences are SQVTM and ANQGSEA. The CDR3 runs 15 residues. Trimming pared 1 base from V and 1 base from J, leaving 14 bases between. CDR3 coding DNA: TGCAGCGTTGAAGGAGGCCAGGGGGGGTCCTACGAGCAGTACTTC. It specifies CSVEGGQGGSYEQYF.

The chain is built from TRBV30 and TRBJ2-7; 11 nucleotides line up with TRBD2. Germline-derived CDR1 and CDR2 are GTSNPN and SVGIG (reference sequence). The J segment lost 1 base and the V segment lost 3 bases, leaving 8 bases of the junction unmatched. This CDR3 region has 16 residues. CDR3 sequence reads: CAWRGLADLQSYEQYF. The CDR3 DNA is TGTGCCTGGAGGGGACTAGCGGACCTCCAGTCCTACGAGCAGTACTTC. The full variable domain, with the rest looked up from reference TRBV30 and TRBJ2-7, is SQTIHQWPATLVQPVGSPLSLECTVEGTSNPNLYWYRQAAGRGLQLLFYSVGIGQISSEVPQNLSASRPQDRQFILSSKKLLLSDSGFYLCAWRGLADLQSYEQYFGPGTRLTVT.

The CDR3 loop is CASSFFGTQYF. Written as DNA, the CDR3 is TGTGCCAGCAGTTTTTTTGGTACGCAGTATTTT. The chain joins TRBV27 to TRBJ2-3; D not resolved. The CDR3 totals 11 residues. Germline V CDR1 and CDR2: MNHEY, SMNVEV (reference sequence). V was clipped by 3 bases and J by 8 bases, with 6 bases between them.

This clone has a handful of counts. Its ends do not fully match the called genes, so a read error is possible. The chain joins TRBV29-1 to TRBJ1-2; 8 bases align to TRBD1. Germline V gene sequence: CDR1 SQVTM, CDR2 ANQGSEA. There are 14 residues in the CDR3. In DNA, the CDR3 is TGCAGCGTTGACCACGAGGACAGGGACTACGGCTACACCTTC. It yields the protein CSVDHEDRDYGYTF.

V usage is TRBV23-1 and J usage is TRBJ2-5; tentatively, D is TRBD1 (6 bases). TRBV23-1 is known as an ORF, though its function is uncertain. V lost 0 bases, J lost 9 bases, and 17 bases lay in between. The CDR3 has 15 amino acids. The CDR3 bases are TGCGCCAGCAGTCAATCGTTACAGGGCCAGAGGTCCCAGTACTTC. It encodes CASSQSLQGQRSQYF.

The chain combines TRBV12-5 with TRBJ2-5; possible D gene TRBD2, 6 bases. In germline, CDR1 is LGHNT, CDR2 FRNRAP. Trimming stripped 3 bases from V and 4 bases from J, with 12 bases between. This CDR3 spans 14 amino acids. CDR3 coding DNA: TGTGCTAGTGGTTTCGGAGGGAGCCTAGAGACCCAGTACTTC. Translated: CASGFGGSLETQYF.

CDR3 protein: CAWSVTEQFF. The CDR3 DNA follows: TGTGCCTGGAGTGTAACTGAGCAGTTCTTC. The rearrangement joins TRBV30 to TRBJ2-1, with D unclear. In germline, CDR1 is GTSNPN, CDR2 SVGIG (reference sequence). The CDR3 spans 10 residues. V lost 0 bases and J lost 9, with 3 bases in between.

The V call is TRBV30, the J call TRBJ1-1, with D perhaps matching TRBD1 (6 bases). CDR1 and CDR2 (germline): GTSNPN, SVGIG (reference sequence). V lost 0 bases and J 4 bases, leaving 6 bases between the germline ends. This CDR3 has 12 residues. DNA of the CDR3: TGTGCCTGGAGTGTACAGGGCACTGAAGCTTTCTTT. Translation: CAWSVQGTEAFF.